This T cell receptor beta chain was identified during a study of blood T cell repertoires in COVID-19. TCRdb's copy holds only in-frame clones and misses some; the assay was immunoSEQ multiplex PCR. This sample has about 74,000 clones, with 90% found just once. The J segment lost 4 bases and the V segment lost 6 bases, leaving 8 bases of the junction unmatched. The CDR3 length is 16 residues. The V gene's germline CDR1 is LNHDA and CDR2 SQIVND (reference sequence). The V call is TRBV19, the J call TRBJ2-1; 11 bases are a match to TRBD2. This receptor was taken from a human donor in a cohort sampled during active COVID-19. The sample comprised peripheral blood. Written as DNA, the CDR3 is TGTGCCAGTAGCACCACCGGGACTAGCGGATACAATGAGCAGTTCTTC. This translates into CASSTTGTSGYNEQFF.